Below are 18 T cell receptor beta chains sequenced from a single sample in a study of CD8+CD57+ T cells in acquired aplastic anemia. All sequencing subjects had displayed CD8+CD57+ cell expansion on flow cytometry. TCR beta VDJ combinations and CDR3 sequences were profiled from genomic DNA. TCRdb re-called the reads through MiXCR, storing one row per CDR3 protein. The sample consists of just over 150,000 distinct CDR3 sequences, 45% to 50% of them appearing once. Source material: sorted CD4+, CD8+, or CD8+CD57+ T cells (not recorded which) from PBMCs. These receptors originate from a human donor with aplastic anemia.

V is TRBV20-1 and J is TRBJ2-1, with D possibly TRBD2 on 5 matching bases. The CDR3 length is 11 residues. The V gene's germline CDR1 is DFQATT and CDR2 SNEGSKA (reference sequence). The CDR3 spells CSAEGYNEQFF. The CDR3 nucleotides are TGCAGCGCCGAGGGCTACAATGAGCAGTTCTTC.

The table lists this clonotype with many counts. The chain couples TRBV5-6 to TRBJ2-1; D possibly matches TRBD1 or TRBD2 (5 bases each). From germline, CDR1 is SGHDT and CDR2 YYEEEE. The V end lost 0 bases, the J end lost 2 bases, and 9 bases lay between the germline ends. The CDR3 has 15 residues. CDR3 bases: TGTGCCAGCAGCTTGGCCGGGGCTACCTACAATGAGCAGTTCTTC. Translation gives CASSLAGATYNEQFF.

This clonotype occurred many times. J is TRBJ2-2 and V is TRBV9, with 7 positions matching TRBD2. This CDR3 comprises 16 residues. Per the germline V gene, CDR1 is SGDLS and CDR2 is YYNGEE. After removal of 3 bases from V and 4 bases from J, the junction contained 9 bases not matched to a gene. The CDR3 here is CASSARLAGVTGELFF. Written as DNA, the CDR3 is TGTGCCAGCAGCGCACGACTAGCCGGGGTCACCGGGGAGCTGTTTTTT. The full variable domain, completed using reference TRBV9 and TRBJ2-2, is DSGVTQTPKHLITATGQRVTLRCSPRSGDLSVYWYQQSLDQGLQFLIQYYNGEERAKGNILERFSAQQFPDLHSELNLSSLELGDSALYFCASSARLAGVTGELFFGEGSRLTVL.

CDR3 sequence (DNA): TGTGCCAGCAGCATGACAGGGGTTCATGGCTACACCTTC. Residues: CASSMTGVHGYTF. The rearrangement joins TRBV5-6 to TRBJ1-2; 8 bases are a match to TRBD1. The CDR3 length is 13 residues. Trimming removed 4 bases from V and 6 bases from J; junction bases left unmatched: 5. Germline CDR1 is SGHDT and CDR2 is YYEEEE.

The rearrangement joins TRBV15 to TRBJ2-7, with 8 bases that match TRBD2. Germline V gene sequence: CDR1 LNHNV, CDR2 YYDKDF (reference sequence). Trimming removed 5 bases from V and 3 bases from J; junction bases left unmatched: 9. The CDR3 runs to 15 residues. In nucleotides, the CDR3 is TGTGCCACCAGCTCAGGTACTAGCGGAATCTACGAGCAGTACTTC. It specifies CATSSGTSGIYEQYF.

The chain carries TRBV6-5 and TRBJ2-1, with D perhaps TRBD1 (6 bases). The V end lost 2 bases, the J end lost 4 bases, and 21 bases lay between the germline ends. This CDR3 region has 18 residues. Germline values: CDR1 MNHEY, CDR2 SVGAGI. The CDR3 here is CASSYGPKGVTIYNEQFF. The CDR3 DNA is TGTGCCAGCAGTTACGGCCCCAAGGGGGTTACGATATACAATGAGCAGTTCTTC.

The chain is built from TRBV7-9 and TRBJ2-7; 7 bases match TRBD1. The CDR3 is 14 amino acids. Germline loops: CDR1 SEHNR, CDR2 FQNEAQ (reference sequence). Trimming at V came to 5 bases and at J to 7 bases, leaving 11 bases not matched to a gene. CDR3 bases: TGTGCCAGCAGCGCGGACAGGTTTTTTGGGGAGCAGTACTTC. This encodes CASSADRFFGEQYF.

This clonotype was observed a few times. The chain employs TRBV27 and TRBJ1-2; D gene unclear. The CDR3 spans 12 residues. The ends were cut back, 6 bases at V and 4 bases at J, with 9 bases in the middle. CDR1 and CDR2 (germline): MNHEY, SMNVEV (reference sequence). The CDR3 DNA reads as TGTGCCAGCAGGAGGCCAGGCTATGGCTACACCTTC. It specifies CASRRPGYGYTF.

The V gene is TRBV2, the J gene TRBJ2-3; 8 positions match TRBD1. V gave up 8 bases and J gave up 3 bases; unmatched junction bases: 4. Germline V gives CDR1 SNHLY, CDR2 FYNNEI. The CDR3 runs to 13 residues. The DNA of the CDR3 is TGTGCCAGCCAGGGGGCGTCGACAGATACGCAGTATTTT. Its protein product is CASQGASTDTQYF.

There are many counts of this clonotype. The rearrangement uses TRBV6-4 and TRBJ2-1; D remains ambiguous. Trimming stripped 9 bases from V and 8 bases from J, with 17 bases between. CDR3 length: 13 residues. Per the germline V gene, CDR1 is MRHNA and CDR2 is SNTAGT. The CDR3 region has the DNA TGTGCCAGGATTCCCGGATCCGAGGATGAGCAGTTCTTC. It encodes CARIPGSEDEQFF.

The rearrangement uses TRBV2 and TRBJ2-3, with 9 bases fitting TRBD1. V lost 5 bases to trimming and J lost 6 bases; unmatched junction nucleotides: 9. Germline V lookup: CDR1 SNHLY, CDR2 FYNNEI. The CDR3 has 15 amino acids. The CDR3 coding sequence is TGTGCCAGCAGTACACAGGGGGCGGCCCGTGATACGCAGTATTTT. This encodes CASSTQGAARDTQYF.

The chain carries TRBV9 and TRBJ2-7; 10 bases align to TRBD1. V shed 4 bases and J 7 bases; nucleotides not matched to a gene: 8. CDR3 length: 14 amino acids. CDR1 and CDR2 from the germline V gene are SGDLS and YYNGEE. This chain's CDR3 is CASSISDRGPEQYF. CDR3 DNA: TGTGCCAGCAGCATTAGCGACAGGGGGCCTGAGCAGTACTTC. Drawing the rest from reference TRBV9 and TRBJ2-7, the complete variable domain is DSGVTQTPKHLITATGQRVTLRCSPRSGDLSVYWYQQSLDQGLQFLIQYYNGEERAKGNILERFSAQQFPDLHSELNLSSLELGDSALYFCASSISDRGPEQYFGPGTRLTVT.

The sample holds many counts of this clonotype. The gene calls are TRBV19 and TRBJ2-3; TRBD2 is a possible D gene (6 bases). The CDR3 has 15 amino acids. Germline CDR1 LNHDA, CDR2 SQIVND (reference sequence). Trimming removed 1 base from V and 5 bases from J, with 13 bases in between. The CDR3 protein is CASSIGGRPVDTQYF. CDR3 bases: TGTGCCAGTAGTATAGGGGGGAGGCCGGTAGATACGCAGTATTTT.

Only a few counts were recorded for this clonotype. The chain joins TRBV12-3 or TRBV12-4 to TRBJ1-2; weak D call: TRBD1 (6 bases). The CDR3 runs to 13 residues. Trimming pared 5 bases from V and 7 bases from J, leaving 14 bases between. The CDR3 DNA reads as TGTGCCAGCAGTCCGGGGACAAGTGGTGGCTACACCTTC. It translates to CASSPGTSGGYTF.

Notes on this clonotype: Given the absence of the conserved phenylalanine or tryptophan at the CDR3 end, a read error is likely. The V call is TRBV10-3, the J call TRBJ1-5; no clear D. Per the germline V gene, CDR1 is ENHRY and CDR2 is SYGVKD. CDR3 length: 16 amino acids. V lost 2 bases and J 1 base, leaving 12 bases between the germline ends. The CDR3 sequence: CAISEPTPTSNQPQHL. The CDR3 DNA follows: TGTGCCATCAGTGAGCCAACACCCACCAGCAATCAGCCCCAGCATCTT.

For this clonotype: The junction shows a germline mismatch at one end, possibly a read error. CDR3 sequence: CASSWGQGSIYF. The CDR3 nucleotides are TGTGCCAGCAGCTGGGGACAGGGCTCCATATATTTT. J is TRBJ1-3 and V is TRBV5-3; 9 nucleotides align to TRBD1. TRBV5-3 carries the ORF label, with uncertain function. The CDR3 is made up of 12 amino acids.

This clonotype was seen many times. This chain links TRBV7-9 with TRBJ2-3; D is uncertain. The CDR3 totals 13 residues. The germline gives CDR1 SEHNR, CDR2 FQNEAQ (reference sequence). V gave up 1 base and J gave up 5 bases, with 7 bases separating them. The DNA for the CDR3 is TGTGCCAGCAGCTTAGATTCGGGAGATACGCAGTATTTT. Translating it yields CASSLDSGDTQYF.

This chain links TRBV7-9 with TRBJ1-2; weak D call: TRBD1 (5 bases). The CDR3 is 15 residues long. Trimming removed 1 base from V and 4 bases from J, with 13 bases in between. Germline CDR1 and CDR2: SEHNR and FQNEAQ (reference sequence). CDR3 amino acids: CASSLDRRQIYGYTF. In DNA form, the CDR3 reads TGTGCCAGCAGCTTAGACAGGAGGCAGATCTATGGCTACACCTTC.